This TCR beta chain was found in a study of shared clonotypes between healthy human individuals. Overall study context: Each donor's CD4 naive and CD4 memory cells filled three plates apiece, CD8 naive two, and CD8 memory one.

Naive CD8 isolation took CD45RO-negative cells positively selected for CCR7 and excluded terminally differentiated effector memory CD45RA+ cells. The CDR3 contains 17 residues. Trimming took 5 bases from V and 2 from J; bases not matched to a gene: 12. Germline V CDR1 and CDR2: SGHDT, YYEEEE. Study-wide findings and caveats: The expectation was that sequencing depth would affect clonotype sharing among donors. Among the subsets, naive ones generally showed larger estimated richness than memory ones. Compared with clonotypes that all four donors shared, non-shared clonotypes had lower generation probabilities.

Produced via immunoSEQ multiplex PCR; TCRdb's table is partial and in-frame only. Of some 2,100,000 clones listed, 85% to 95% were seen once; the top ten hold more than 1.5%. Details on this clone: As yet, its antigen is unknown.

This TCR came from a man younger than 30 in good health. Some clones in this sample may be carry-over from other donors' samples. The specimen was naive CD8+ T cells from PBMCs. V and J are TRBV5-6 and TRBJ2-3; 9 positions agree with TRBD2. The CDR3 region has the DNA TGTGCCAGCAGAGACTCGACTAGCGGACCCCCCACAGATACGCAGTATTTT. Encoded protein: CASRDSTSGPPTDTQYF.